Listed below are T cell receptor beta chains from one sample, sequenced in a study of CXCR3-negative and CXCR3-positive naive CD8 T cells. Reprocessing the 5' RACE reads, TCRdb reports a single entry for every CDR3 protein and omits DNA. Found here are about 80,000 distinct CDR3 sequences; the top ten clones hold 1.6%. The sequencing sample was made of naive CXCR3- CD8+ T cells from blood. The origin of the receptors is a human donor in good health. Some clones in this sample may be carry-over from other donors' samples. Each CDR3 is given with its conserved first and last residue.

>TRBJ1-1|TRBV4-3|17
CASSQDPGPLMNTEAFF
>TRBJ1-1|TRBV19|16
CASTRDRNSADTEAFF
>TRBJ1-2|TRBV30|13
CAWSRGTVYGYTF
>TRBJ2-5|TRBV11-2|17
CASSGHVGQGAGETQYF
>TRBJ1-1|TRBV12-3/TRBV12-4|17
CASSPEDATKGDTEAFF
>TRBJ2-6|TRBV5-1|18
CASTTFLAASSGANVLTF
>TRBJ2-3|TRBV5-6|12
CASSWVAGTQYF
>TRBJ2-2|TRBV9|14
CASSVSQAAGELFF
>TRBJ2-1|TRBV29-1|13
CSVELAGYNEQFF
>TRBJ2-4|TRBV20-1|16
CSARDFRLAGPNIQYF
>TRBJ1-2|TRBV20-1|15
CSAPEGLGSYYGYTF
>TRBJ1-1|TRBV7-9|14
CASSLFSQDTEAFF
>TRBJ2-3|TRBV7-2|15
CASSNQPLGIDTQYF
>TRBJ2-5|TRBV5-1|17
CASPLEKLQGIEETQYF
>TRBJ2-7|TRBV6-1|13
CASSEAHSYEQYF
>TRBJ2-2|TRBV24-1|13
CATSDPGPGELFF
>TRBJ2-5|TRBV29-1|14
CSVSTGTLQETQYF
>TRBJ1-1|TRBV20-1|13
CSAREEGNTEAFF
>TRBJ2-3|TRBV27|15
CASSRLADSTDTQYF
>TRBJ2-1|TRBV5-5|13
CASSLFSNNEQFF
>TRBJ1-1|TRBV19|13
CASSILRAGEAFF
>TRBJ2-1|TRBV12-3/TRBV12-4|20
CASTYPTGLAGGLGRNEQFF
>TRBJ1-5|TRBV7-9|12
CASSLADQPQHF
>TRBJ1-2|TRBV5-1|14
CASSTTADGYGYTF
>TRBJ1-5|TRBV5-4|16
CASSLTGQGLNQPQHF
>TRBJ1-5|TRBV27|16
CASSFYGFGSNQPQHF
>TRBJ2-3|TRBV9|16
CASSVDSGGNTDTQYF
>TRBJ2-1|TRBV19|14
CASSMSGVYNEQFF
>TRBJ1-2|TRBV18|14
CASSPPRGLRGYTF
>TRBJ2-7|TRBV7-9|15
CASSSRGLPPYEQYF
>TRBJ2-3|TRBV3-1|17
CASSQGGSGGATDTQYF
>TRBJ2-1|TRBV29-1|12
CSVESSEGWQFF
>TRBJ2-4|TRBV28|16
CASSSWTGRKENIQYF
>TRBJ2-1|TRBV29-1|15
CSVEDRVGGFNEQFF
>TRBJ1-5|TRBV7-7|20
CASSHPHQDGLPSGNQPQHF
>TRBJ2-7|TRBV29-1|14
CSAKGYRDSYEQYF
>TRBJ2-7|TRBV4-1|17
CASSPELAGTGSYEQYF
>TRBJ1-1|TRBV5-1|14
CASSLAGTGTEAFF
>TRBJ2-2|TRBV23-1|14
CASSPEKGAGELFF
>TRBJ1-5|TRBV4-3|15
CASSQDERGNQPQHF
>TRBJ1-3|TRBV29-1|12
CSVKWSGNTIYF
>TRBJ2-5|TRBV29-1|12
CSVDGGQETQYF
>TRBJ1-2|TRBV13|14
CASSSPGPGHGYTF
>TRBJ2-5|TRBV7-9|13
CASTRREQETQYF
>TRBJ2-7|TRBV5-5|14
CASSLTGGLYEQYF
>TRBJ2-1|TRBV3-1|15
CASSLDISSYNEQFF
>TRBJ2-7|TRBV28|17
CASSWELAGGTSYEQYF
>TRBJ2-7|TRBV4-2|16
CASSQSGGLADYEQYF